This T cell receptor (beta chain) came from a study of T-cell reconstitution after alpha-beta-depleted transplantation in children. This clonotype was recorded at least ten times. TCRbeta library construction was performed incorporating unique molecular identifiers. TCRdb reanalysed the PCR reads using MiXCR and keeps one entry per CDR3 protein. Of approximately 350,000 distinct CDR3 sequences in the sample, about 9.3% were seen once. The CDR3 loop spans 13 amino acids. Trimming pared 1 base from V and 9 bases from J, leaving 10 bases between. Germline lookup yields CDR1 MGHRA and CDR2 YSYEKL. This receptor was obtained from a human donor who donated a stem cell graft to a child with acute lymphoblastic leukemia. Sequenced here: PBMCs from the stem cell graft donor, sampled from the stem cell graft. The V gene is TRBV4-1, the J gene TRBJ2-1, with D maybe TRBD2 (6 bases). The DNA for the CDR3 is TGCGCCAGCAGCCAAGTCTTGGAGGGTGAGCAGTTCTTC. As protein: CASSQVLEGEQFF.